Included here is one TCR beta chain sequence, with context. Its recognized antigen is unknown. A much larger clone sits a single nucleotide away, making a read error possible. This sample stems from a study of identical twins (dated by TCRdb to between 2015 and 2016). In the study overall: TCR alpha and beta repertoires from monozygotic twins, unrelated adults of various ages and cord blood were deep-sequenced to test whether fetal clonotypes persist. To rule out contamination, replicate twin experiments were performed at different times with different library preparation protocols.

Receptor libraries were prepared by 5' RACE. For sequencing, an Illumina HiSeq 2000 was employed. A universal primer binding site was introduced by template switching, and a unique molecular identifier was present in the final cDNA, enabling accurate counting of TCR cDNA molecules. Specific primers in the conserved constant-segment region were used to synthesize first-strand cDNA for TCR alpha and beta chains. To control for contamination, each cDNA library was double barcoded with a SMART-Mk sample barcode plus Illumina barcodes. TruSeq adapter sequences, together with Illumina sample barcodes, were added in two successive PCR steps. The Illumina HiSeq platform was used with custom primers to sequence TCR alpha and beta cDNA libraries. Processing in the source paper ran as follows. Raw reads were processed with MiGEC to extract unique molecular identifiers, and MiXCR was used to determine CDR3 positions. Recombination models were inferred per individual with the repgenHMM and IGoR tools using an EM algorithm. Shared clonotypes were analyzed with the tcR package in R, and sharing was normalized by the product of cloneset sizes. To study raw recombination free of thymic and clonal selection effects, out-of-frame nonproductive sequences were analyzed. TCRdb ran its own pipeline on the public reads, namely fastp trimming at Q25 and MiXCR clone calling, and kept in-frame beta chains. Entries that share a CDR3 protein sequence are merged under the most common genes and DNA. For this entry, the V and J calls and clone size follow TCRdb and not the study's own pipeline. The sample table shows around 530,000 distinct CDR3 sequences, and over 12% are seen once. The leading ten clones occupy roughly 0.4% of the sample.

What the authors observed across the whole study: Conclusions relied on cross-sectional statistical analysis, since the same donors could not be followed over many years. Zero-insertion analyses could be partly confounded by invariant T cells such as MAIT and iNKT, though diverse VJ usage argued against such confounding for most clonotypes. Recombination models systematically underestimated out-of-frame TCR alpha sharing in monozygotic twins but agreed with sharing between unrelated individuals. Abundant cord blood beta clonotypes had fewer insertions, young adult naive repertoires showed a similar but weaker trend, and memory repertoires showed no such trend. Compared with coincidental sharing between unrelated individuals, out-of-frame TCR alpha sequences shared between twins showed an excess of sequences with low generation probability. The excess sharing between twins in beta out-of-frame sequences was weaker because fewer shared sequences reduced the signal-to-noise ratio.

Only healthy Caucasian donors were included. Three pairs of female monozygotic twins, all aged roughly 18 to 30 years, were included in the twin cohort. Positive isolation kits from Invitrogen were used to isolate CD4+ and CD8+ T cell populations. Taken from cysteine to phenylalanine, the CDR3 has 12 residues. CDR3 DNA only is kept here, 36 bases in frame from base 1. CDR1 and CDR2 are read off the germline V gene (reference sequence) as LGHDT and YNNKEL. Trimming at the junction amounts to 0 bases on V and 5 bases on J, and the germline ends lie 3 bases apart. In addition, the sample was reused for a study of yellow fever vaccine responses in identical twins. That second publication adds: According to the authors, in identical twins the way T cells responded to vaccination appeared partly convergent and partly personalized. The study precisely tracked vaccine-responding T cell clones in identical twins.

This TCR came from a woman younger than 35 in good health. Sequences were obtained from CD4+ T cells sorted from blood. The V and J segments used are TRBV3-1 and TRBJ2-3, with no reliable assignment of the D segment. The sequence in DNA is TGTGCCAGCAGCCAAGATAGAGATACGCAGTATTTT. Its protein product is CASSQDRDTQYF.